These 5 T cell receptor beta chains share one sample of origin, sequenced in a study of T cells in women clearing cervical HPV infection. TCRdb's copy holds only in-frame clones and misses some; the assay was immunoSEQ multiplex PCR. This listing includes 40,000 to 55,000 clones. The sample was blood buffy coat. The receptor set was obtained from a woman between 18 and 70 years old with a cervical HPV16 infection that either progressed to CIN3+ or cleared (not recorded which).

Comments on this clone: Read data end 3 residues before the CDR3 end; the end is taken from the germline J gene. The chain has TRBV18 and TRBJ2-2; D may be TRBD2 (5 bases). Germline V gene sequence: CDR1 KGHSH, CDR2 LQKENI. The CDR3 has 16 amino acids. The CDR3 sequence is CASSPLEVGPHSPLFF. The DNA read from the CDR3 is TGTGCCAGCTCACCACTGGAGGTGGGCCCTCATTCACCG.

Concerning this clone: With the read ending 3 residues before the CDR3 end, the germline J gene is used to fill in that end. The chain uses TRBV29-1 and TRBJ2-1; maybe TRBD2 (5 bases). The CDR3 is 12 residues long. Germline V lookup: CDR1 SQVTM, CDR2 ANQGSEA. The germline V and J ends were trimmed by 6 bases and 9 bases, with 15 bases remaining between them. The chain's CDR3 is CSVSAGVLEQFF. CDR3 DNA (partial): TGCAGCGTGTCCGCCGGGGTGCTTGAG.

With respect to this clone: The read gets to within 3 residues of the CDR3 end, and the germline J gene fills in the rest. The chain combines TRBV6-1 with TRBJ1-6; 8 bases are shared with TRBD1. V was clipped by 6 bases and J by 5 bases; unmatched bases: 6. The length of the CDR3 is 15 residues. Germline loops: CDR1 MNHNS, CDR2 SASEGT. The CDR3 protein is CASRELDRDNSPLHF. The DNA read from the CDR3 is TGTGCCAGCAGAGAATTGGACAGGGATAATTCACCC.

As concerns this clone: The CDR3 end is not reached by the read, which stops 3 residues before it; the germline J gene fills it in. The chain joins TRBV5-1 to TRBJ2-1, with 7 bases that match TRBD2. V lost 9 bases, J lost 4 bases, and 13 bases stayed unmatched. The CDR3 runs 15 residues. Germline V gene lookup returns CDR1 SGHRS and CDR2 YFSETQ. The CDR3 bases that were read are TGCGCCACCGCCCATGGCGGGGGTGTATACAATGAG. As protein: CATAHGGGVYNE. Given in full, the CDR3 is CATAHGGGVYNEQFF.

In regard to this clone: Coverage ceases 3 residues before the CDR3 finishes, and the germline J gene fills in the end. The J gene is TRBJ2-3, the V gene TRBV19, with TRBD1 as a possible D gene (6 bases). Germline V CDR1 and CDR2: LNHDA, SQIVND (reference sequence). The CDR3 spans 17 residues. CDR3 amino acids: CASSTRSPGTSGETQYF. The CDR3 DNA, read in part, is TGTGCCAGTAGTACACGAAGTCCCGGGACAAGTGGAGAGACG.